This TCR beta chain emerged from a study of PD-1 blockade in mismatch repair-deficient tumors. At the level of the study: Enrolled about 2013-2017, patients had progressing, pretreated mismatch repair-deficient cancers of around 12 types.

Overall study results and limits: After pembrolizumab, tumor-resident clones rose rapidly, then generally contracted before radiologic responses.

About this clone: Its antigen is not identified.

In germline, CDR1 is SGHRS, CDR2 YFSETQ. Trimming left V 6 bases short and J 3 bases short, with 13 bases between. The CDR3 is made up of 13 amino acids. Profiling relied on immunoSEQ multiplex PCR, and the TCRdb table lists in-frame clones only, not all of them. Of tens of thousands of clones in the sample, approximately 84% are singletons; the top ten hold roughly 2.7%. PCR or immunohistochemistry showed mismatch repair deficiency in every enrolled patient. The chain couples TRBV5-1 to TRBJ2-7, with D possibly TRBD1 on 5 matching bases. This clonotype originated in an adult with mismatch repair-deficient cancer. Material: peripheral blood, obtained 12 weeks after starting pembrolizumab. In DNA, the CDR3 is TGCGCCAGCACCCCGCAAGGGGTCTACGAGCAGTACTTC. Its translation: CASTPQGVYEQYF.